This TCR beta chain derives from a study of control samples from healthy donors and cancer patients. V gave up 0 bases and J gave up 1 base, with 8 bases separating them. The CDR3 covers 14 residues. The germline V gene encodes CDR1 SGDLS and CDR2 YYNGEE. TCRdb keeps only in-frame clones here, not all; method: immunoSEQ multiplex PCR. The sample carries about 130,000 clones, approximately 92% recorded once. J is TRBJ2-7 and V is TRBV9; D gene ambiguous. Sequenced: blood. This TCR derives from a man aged 40-49 years in good health. CDR3 amino acids: CASSVGDRSYEQYF. The CDR3, as DNA: TGTGCCAGCAGCGTAGGAGACCGGTCCTACGAGCAGTACTTC.